The rows below give T cell receptor beta chains drawn from one sample of a study of metastatic and nonmetastatic thyroid tumors. TCRdb reanalyzed the PCR reads with MiXCR. Here the sample spans roughly 30,000 clones, around a fifth being singletons. The sample taken for sequencing was blood. The receptors originated from a female donor with papillary thyroid cancer or a benign thyroid nodule (not recorded which). Some clones in this sample may be carry-over from other donors' samples. Both conserved end residues are part of each CDR3. Fields, in order: V gene, J gene, CDR3 protein.

TRBV4-1,TRBJ2-7,CASSQEPLAGGPNEQYF
TRBV6-1,TRBJ1-2,CASSDGQGFGYTF
TRBV7-6,TRBJ2-3,CASSSRRGGVTDTQYF
TRBV15,TRBJ2-5,CATSSSFRDSGGLQETQYF
TRBV28,TRBJ2-1,CASSLGYNEQFF
TRBV19,TRBJ2-3,CASKPSGVLDTQYF
TRBV7-3,TRBJ2-1,CASSIGTGNEQFF
TRBV19,TRBJ2-3,CASRKESTDTQYF
TRBV2,TRBJ2-3,CASSSGESTDMQYF
TRBV4-2,TRBJ2-1,CASRPGAGVSNERFF
TRBV20-1,TRBJ2-5,CSPRQSGQTQYF
TRBV9,TRBJ2-7,CASSIGSVGSYEQYF
TRBV5-1,TRBJ2-7,CASSLSHEQYF
TRBV5-1,TRBJ1-2,CASSLSTTLGYGYTF
TRBV28,TRBJ2-5,CASGTSGRFRETQYF
TRBV11-3,TRBJ2-2,CASSSQSNTGELFF
TRBV20-1,TRBJ2-2,CSARTGGNTGELFF
TRBV27,TRBJ1-1,CASGNYKPNTEAFF
TRBV20-1,TRBJ1-6,CSATDHNSPLHF
TRBV5-1,TRBJ1-2,CASDRQGPGGYTF
TRBV20-1,TRBJ1-5,CSAIRGDQPQHF
TRBV5-1,TRBJ2-1,CASSLGGGNVNEQFF
TRBV11-1,TRBJ2-1,CASSPRQGGTSDEQFF
TRBV3-1,TRBJ2-7,CASSQALRGTGSYEQYF
TRBV11-2,TRBJ2-2,CASSLGRGSGTGELFF
TRBV20-1,TRBJ2-3,CSASSSGTDTQYF
TRBV20-1,TRBJ1-6,CSARDRPDLYSPLHF
TRBV11-2,TRBJ1-2,CASSLSQGPNYGYTF
TRBV28,TRBJ1-4,CASSLLGQMGEKLFF
TRBV20-1,TRBJ2-7,CSAAGGAPNEQYF
TRBV15,TRBJ2-2,CATSHVFGGGNTGELFF